The 12 T cell receptor beta chains reported below all come from one sample, sequenced in a study of T-cell memory formation after mild COVID-19. MiXCR was run by TCRdb on the 5' RACE reads, yielding one entry per CDR3 protein. The sample yields around 2,200 distinct CDR3 sequences, approximately 70% seen once. Sequenced sample: PBMCs or a T cell subset sorted from them (not recorded which). The source of these receptors is an adult who had mild COVID-19 (a few samples of this study predate the infection). Cell type and time point are not known.

This sequence joins TRBV12-3 or TRBV12-4 and TRBJ2-1; TRBD1 matches at 9 bases. V was pared by 8 bases and J by 2 bases, with 7 bases of the junction left unmatched. CDR3 length equals 15 residues. This chain's CDR3 is CASAHWDRAYNEQFF. The CDR3 DNA reads TGTGCCAGCGCACATTGGGACAGGGCCTACAATGAGCAGTTCTTC.

The rearrangement uses TRBV7-9 and TRBJ2-7; 7 positions agree with TRBD1. CDR3 length: 16 residues. The germline V gene has CDR1 SEHNR and CDR2 FQNEAQ (reference sequence). Trimming cost V 1 base and J 0 bases; bases outside gene matches: 6. CDR3 region: CASSLGKGQISYEQYF. The CDR3 DNA reads TGTGCCAGCAGCTTAGGAAAGGGACAGATCTCCTACGAGCAGTACTTC.

The rearrangement links TRBV29-1 to TRBJ2-1; 11 nucleotides agree with TRBD1. Germline lookup yields CDR1 SQVTM and CDR2 ANQGSEA. Trimming at V came to 3 bases and at J to 6 bases, leaving 7 bases not matched to a gene. This CDR3 has 15 residues. CDR3 sequence (DNA): TGCAGCGTTGAGAGGGGGACAGGGGGAGGCAATGAGCAGTTCTTC. Translation: CSVERGTGGGNEQFF.

The chain couples TRBV7-3 to TRBJ2-3; 9 bases line up with TRBD2. The CDR3 totals 14 residues. Trimming cost V 3 bases and J 3 bases; bases outside gene matches: 1. Germline values: CDR1 SGHTA, CDR2 FQGTGA. The CDR3 sequence is CASSFGLATDTQYF. CDR3 coding DNA: TGTGCCAGCAGCTTCGGACTAGCGACAGATACGCAGTATTTT.

The rearrangement links TRBV10-3 to TRBJ2-7; 7 nucleotides align to TRBD1. V lost 2 bases, J lost 0 bases, and 7 bases stayed unmatched. In germline, CDR1 is ENHRY, CDR2 SYGVKD. There are 16 residues in the CDR3. The CDR3 loop reads CAISEPGQTSSYEQYF. Here the CDR3 DNA reads TGTGCCATCAGTGAGCCGGGACAGACGAGCTCCTACGAGCAGTACTTC.

Here the CDR3 reads CASSSGISVEAFF. CDR3 bases: TGTGCCAGCAGCTCGGGGATAAGCGTTGAAGCTTTCTTT. The genes are TRBV12-3 or TRBV12-4 and TRBJ1-1; D is ambiguous. The ends were cut back, 6 bases at V and 7 bases at J, with 15 bases in the middle. The CDR3 is 13 residues long.

This clonotype is labeled medium-sized. The V call is TRBV29-1, the J call TRBJ1-2, with 8 nucleotides matching TRBD1. CDR1 SQVTM and CDR2 ANQGSEA come from the germline V gene. V dropped 6 bases and J dropped 8; count of bases not matched to a gene: 5. The CDR3 spans 11 residues. For the CDR3, the DNA is TGCAGCGTGGCACAGGGGGTGGGCTACACCTTC. This codes for CSVAQGVGYTF.

This chain uses TRBV25-1 with TRBJ2-3, with D tentatively TRBD1 or TRBD2 (6 bases each). Germline assignment: CDR1 MGHDK and CDR2 SYGVNS. This CDR3 spans 15 amino acids. V was trimmed by 3 bases and J by 0 bases, leaving 10 bases between them. The DNA of the CDR3 is TGTGCCAGCAGTGATTGGAGGGGGAGCACAGATACGCAGTATTTT. Its protein product is CASSDWRGSTDTQYF.

The chain uses TRBV4-1 and TRBJ2-7; D remains unclear. The J call could be wrong; TRBJ2-5 is a better fit for the DNA end. This CDR3 has 13 amino acids. Germline V gene lookup returns CDR1 MGHRA and CDR2 YSYEKL. CDR3 sequence: CASSLRSVETQYF. In nucleotides, the CDR3 is TGCGCCAGCAGCCTCCGCAGTGTGGAGACCCAGTACTTC.

The chain couples TRBV7-2 to TRBJ2-7; 14 nucleotides align to TRBD2. J lost 3 bases, V lost 1 base, and 5 bases had no gene match. The CDR3 loop spans 17 amino acids. Germline V gene lookup returns CDR1 SGHTA and CDR2 FQGNSA. CDR3 sequence (DNA): TGTGCCAGCAGCTTAGAAGGGACTAGCGGGAGCATCTACGAGCAGTACTTC. Encoded protein: CASSLEGTSGSIYEQYF.

This clonotype is classed as large. The chain is built from TRBV5-1 and TRBJ2-3; D not resolved. The V gene's germline CDR1 is SGHRS and CDR2 YFSETQ. The germline V and J ends were trimmed by 0 bases and 0 bases, with 8 bases remaining between them. The CDR3 is 15 amino acids. The CDR3 nucleotides read TGCGCCAGCAGCTTGGGACGGATTAGCACAGATACGCAGTATTTT. Encoded protein: CASSLGRISTDTQYF.

The chain employs TRBV5-6 and TRBJ2-3; TRBD2 agrees at 9 bases. Germline assignment: CDR1 SGHDT and CDR2 YYEEEE. CDR3 length: 15 amino acids. Unmatched junction bases numbered 5, after V lost 4 bases and J lost 2 bases. The CDR3 loop reads CASSPGLANTDTQYF. The CDR3 bases are TGTGCCAGCAGCCCCGGACTAGCGAACACAGATACGCAGTATTTT. Full variable domain (outside the CDR3, taken from reference TRBV5-6 and TRBJ2-3): DAGVTQSPTHLIKTRGQQVTLRCSPKSGHDTVSWYQQALGQGPQFIFQYYEEEERQRGNFPDRFSGHQFPNYSSELNVNALLLGDSALYLCASSPGLANTDTQYFGPGTRLTVL.